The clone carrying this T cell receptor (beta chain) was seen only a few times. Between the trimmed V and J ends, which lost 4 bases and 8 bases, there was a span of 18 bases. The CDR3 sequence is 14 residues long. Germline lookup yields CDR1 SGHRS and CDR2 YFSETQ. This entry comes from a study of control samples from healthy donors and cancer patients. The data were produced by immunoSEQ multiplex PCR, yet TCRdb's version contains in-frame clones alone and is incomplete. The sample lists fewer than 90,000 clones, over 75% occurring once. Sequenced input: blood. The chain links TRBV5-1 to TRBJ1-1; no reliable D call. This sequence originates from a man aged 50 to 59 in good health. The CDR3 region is CASSREGSIEEAFF. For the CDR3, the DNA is TGCGCCAGCAGCCGGGAAGGGTCCATAGAGGAAGCTTTCTTT.